These 21 T cell receptor beta chains share one sample of origin, sequenced in a study of T cell responses to AZD1222 COVID-19 vaccine. Repertoires were generated with immunoSEQ multiplex PCR, while TCRdb's copy carries only in-frame clones and drops some. The sample contains 45,000 to 65,000 clones, 60% to 80% of which appear only once. The sequencing here drew on peripheral blood, taken 28 days after the second AZD1222 dose. The receptors come from an adult who received the AZD1222 COVID-19 vaccine.

This clone was seen just once. This chain links TRBV7-9 with TRBJ2-5; unclear D gene. CDR3 size: 10 residues. Germline V gene lookup returns CDR1 SEHNR and CDR2 FQNEAQ (reference sequence). V shed 8 bases and J shed 2 bases, with 3 bases lying between them. In DNA, the CDR3 is TGTGCCAGCGAGCAAGAGACCCAGTACTTC. Protein sequence: CASEQETQYF.

The rearrangement joins TRBV9 to TRBJ2-2; TRBD2 agrees at 10 bases. Trimming cost V 4 bases and J 6 bases; bases outside gene matches: 6. Germline CDR1 and CDR2: SGDLS and YYNGEE. The CDR3 runs 15 residues. The CDR3 DNA reads TGTGCCAGCAGCAATAGCGGGGGGTTGGCCGGGGAGCTGTTTTTT. Its protein product is CASSNSGGLAGELFF. The whole variable domain, filled in from reference TRBV9 and TRBJ2-2, reads DSGVTQTPKHLITATGQRVTLRCSPRSGDLSVYWYQQSLDQGLQFLIQYYNGEERAKGNILERFSAQQFPDLHSELNLSSLELGDSALYFCASSNSGGLAGELFFGEGSRLTVL.

The chain employs TRBV2 and TRBJ2-7; no firm D call. This CDR3 is 11 amino acids long. CDR1 is SNHLY, CDR2 FYNNEI, per germline. The ends were cut back, 8 bases at V and 1 base at J, with 6 bases in the middle. CDR3 sequence: CASGRSYEQYV. As DNA, the CDR3 is TGTGCCAGCGGACGGTCCTACGAGCAGTACGTC.

This clone was found a few times. The genes are TRBV11-2 and TRBJ2-7; D not certain. This CDR3 is 14 amino acids long. Trimming removed 5 bases at V and 3 bases at J, with 14 bases between. Germline V gives CDR1 SGHAT, CDR2 FQNNGV. In DNA form, the CDR3 reads TGTGCCAGCAGCCACCAGCCAGCGCTCTACGAGCAGTACTTC. Protein sequence: CASSHQPALYEQYF.

The chain joins TRBV6-5 to TRBJ1-3, with D unclear. Deletions cut 0 bases from V and 0 bases from J, with 6 bases between. This CDR3 region has 15 residues. Germline lookup yields CDR1 MNHEY and CDR2 SVGAGI. The CDR3 sequence is CASSYSSSSGNTIYF. The CDR3 DNA sequence: TGTGCCAGCAGTTACTCGAGTAGCTCTGGAAACACCATATATTTT.

The chain's CDR3 is CASSSGQGAWEQYV. The CDR3 coding sequence is TGTGCCAGCAGTAGCGGACAGGGAGCGTGGGAGCAGTACGTC. The chain carries TRBV6-5 and TRBJ2-7; 8 nucleotides line up with TRBD1. Trimming cost V 5 bases and J 7 bases; bases outside gene matches: 10. Germline V gene sequence: CDR1 MNHEY, CDR2 SVGAGI. This CDR3 comprises 14 residues.

This clone was found a few times. The chain joins TRBV11-2 to TRBJ1-1, with 7 bases lining up with TRBD1. The CDR3 loop spans 14 amino acids. The V segment lost 6 bases and the J segment 1 base; nucleotides outside the gene matches: 5. The V gene's germline CDR1 is SGHAT and CDR2 FQNNGV. The CDR3: CASRRQGENTEAFF. CDR3 DNA: TGTGCCAGCAGGCGACAGGGCGAGAACACTGAAGCTTTCTTT.

V and J are TRBV27 and TRBJ1-1, with D unresolved. The length of the CDR3 is 15 residues. Germline V CDR1 and CDR2: MNHEY, SMNVEV (reference sequence). V was pared by 4 bases and J by 0 bases, with 12 bases between. The CDR3 coding sequence is TGTGCCAGCAGTTCGAACGGTAACCTGAACACTGAAGCTTTCTTT. This sequence encodes CASSSNGNLNTEAFF.

This clone turned up a few times. The chain joins TRBV5-4 to TRBJ2-1; TRBD2 aligns across 9 bases. Germline CDR1 SGHNT, CDR2 YYREEE (reference sequence). The CDR3 contains 14 residues. The V and J ends lost 4 bases and 8 bases, in that order; junction bases with no gene match: 7. CDR3 nucleotides: TGTGCCAGCAGCGCGGGGGGGGGCATAGATGAGCAGTTCTTC. This encodes CASSAGGGIDEQFF.

This chain uses TRBV3-1 (or the pseudogene TRBV3-2) with TRBJ2-5; weak D call: TRBD2 (5 bases). Trimming pared 5 bases from V and 2 bases from J, leaving 18 bases between. Germline-derived CDR1 and CDR2 are LGHDT and YNNKEL (reference sequence). The CDR3 loop spans 16 amino acids. The CDR3: CASSSEGVGQQETQYF. CDR3 nucleotides: TGTGCCAGCAGCTCTGAGGGAGTCGGCCAACAAGAGACCCAGTACTTC.

The chain recombines TRBV9 with TRBJ2-5, with D hard to call. V was shortened by 4 bases and J by 2 bases, with 9 bases between the two germline ends. Per the germline V gene, CDR1 is SGDLS and CDR2 is YYNGEE. The CDR3 covers 13 residues. CDR3 sequence reads: CASSLNRQETQYF. The CDR3, as DNA: TGTGCCAGCAGCCTCAATAGGCAAGAGACCCAGTACTTC.

V gene TRBV7-2 combines with J gene TRBJ1-2, with D possibly matching TRBD1 (6 bases). Germline V gene data show CDR1 as SGHTA and CDR2 as FQGNSA. CDR3 length: 17 residues. Trimming shortened V by 5 bases and J by 7 bases, and 26 bases separated the two germline ends. The DNA of the CDR3 is TGTGCCAGCAGCCCCCGATTACCTCCGGGACAATCGGGTGGCTACACCTTC. It specifies CASSPRLPPGQSGGYTF.

This chain connects TRBV5-1 to TRBJ2-7, with 14 bases that match TRBD2. V lost 4 bases to trimming and J lost 5 bases; unmatched junction nucleotides: 8. CDR3 length: 16 amino acids. The V gene's germline CDR1 is SGHRS and CDR2 YFSETQ. The CDR3 DNA follows: TGCGCCAGCAGCAAGGGGACTAGCGGGGGATTGGACGAGCAGTACGTC. This encodes CASSKGTSGGLDEQYV.

V usage is TRBV19 and J usage is TRBJ2-7, with D possibly being TRBD2 (5 bases). Trimming took 5 bases from V and 3 from J, leaving 11 bases between them. Germline CDR1 is LNHDA and CDR2 is SQIVND (reference sequence). The CDR3 contains 13 residues. The CDR3 DNA sequence: TGTGCCAGTAGTCGGAGAAGCGGCTACGAGCAGTACTTC. Its translation is CASSRRSGYEQYF.

V usage is TRBV19 and J usage is TRBJ1-2; D might be TRBD1 (5 bases). Between the trimmed V and J ends, which lost 3 bases and 1 base, there was a span of 12 bases. Germline CDR1 LNHDA, CDR2 SQIVND (reference sequence). This CDR3 is 15 amino acids long. CDR3 sequence: CASSIGSGGNYGYTF. In nucleotides, the CDR3 is TGTGCCAGTAGTATCGGCTCGGGGGGTAACTATGGCTACACCTTC.

This chain joins TRBV19 and TRBJ1-3, with unresolved D. Trimming took 5 bases from V and 2 from J, leaving 10 bases between them. The CDR3 consists of 14 residues. Germline V gene sequence: CDR1 LNHDA, CDR2 SQIVND (reference sequence). CDR3 sequence (DNA): TGTGCCAGTAGTCCTACCCAAACTGGAAACACCATATATTTT. Its translation is CASSPTQTGNTIYF.

There are a few counts of this clone. The genes are TRBV3-1 (or the pseudogene TRBV3-2) and TRBJ1-2; D is undetermined. V gave up 1 base and J gave up 7 bases, with 7 bases separating them. From germline, CDR1 is LGHDT and CDR2 YNNKEL (reference sequence). The length of the CDR3 is 12 residues. CDR3 loop: CASSQVTAGYTF. DNA for the CDR3: TGTGCCAGCAGCCAAGTTACGGCTGGCTACACCTTC.

This clone was seen just once. V and J are TRBV5-1 and TRBJ2-5; TRBD1 is a possible D gene (5 bases). The CDR3 has 14 residues. The germline V gene has CDR1 SGHRS and CDR2 YFSETQ. The V end lost 2 bases, the J end lost 3 bases, and 11 bases lay between the germline ends. The CDR3 sequence: CASSLRTNKETQYF. The CDR3 DNA sequence: TGCGCCAGCAGCTTACGGACAAATAAAGAGACCCAGTACTTC.

This clone has a single count. The chain combines TRBV2 with TRBJ1-1, with TRBD1 matching over 9 bases. CDR1 and CDR2 (germline): SNHLY, FYNNEI. Germline trimming cut 5 bases from V and 7 bases from J; bases unmatched to any gene: 5. CDR3 length equals 13 residues. The CDR3 sequence is CASSWDRDIEAFF. The CDR3 region has the DNA TGTGCCAGCAGTTGGGACAGGGACATTGAAGCTTTCTTT.

Remarks on this clone: The sample holds other DNA sequences that translate to the same CDR3. The V gene is TRBV20-1, the J gene TRBJ2-3; 7 bases map to TRBD2. J lost 6 bases, V lost 3 bases, and 0 bases had no gene match. Germline lookup yields CDR1 DFQATT and CDR2 SNEGSKA (reference sequence). The CDR3 is made up of 11 amino acids. CDR3 coding DNA: TGCAGTGCTAGGCGGGAGGATACGCAGTATTTT. It is translated as CSARREDTQYF.

Concerning this clone: A read error may account for a junction end that differs from germline. The chain carries TRBV18 and TRBJ1-3; D not resolved. CDR3 length equals 14 residues. Germline CDR1 reads KGHSH; CDR2 reads LQKENI. The CDR3 region has the DNA TGTGCCAGCTCTCCACCGACGGACGGAAACACCATATATTTT. Its protein product is CASSPPTDGNTIYF. The full variable domain, in which reference TRBV18 and TRBJ1-3 provide the parts outside the CDR3, is NAGVMQNPRHLVRRRGQEARLRCSPMKGHSHVYWYRQLPEEGLKFMVYLQKENIIDESGMPKERFSAEFPKEGPSILRIQQVVRGDSAAYFCASSPPTDGNTIYFGEGSWLTVV.